This TCR beta chain was captured by sequencing in a study of T cell clonality in common variable immunodeficiency. Findings and caveats of the study: Common variable immunodeficiency TCR beta sequences reportedly had fewer deletions and N-nucleotide insertions.

The germline V gene has CDR1 SEHNR and CDR2 FQNEAQ (reference sequence). Deletions cut 1 base from V and 7 bases from J, with 13 bases between. The CDR3 has 14 amino acids. Measured with immunoSEQ multiplex PCR; TCRdb has only the in-frame clones, and not every one. The table lists roughly 30,000 clones, with no singletons. This clone was counted a few times. Its target is unknown. The read finishes 3 residues shy of the CDR3 end, and the germline J gene is used to complete it. The V gene is TRBV7-9, the J gene TRBJ1-2; no clear D gene. The specimen was peripheral blood mononuclear cells. The sequence derives from a human donor with common variable immunodeficiency. The CDR3 spells CASSLDGGLGGYTF. The part of the CDR3 DNA that was read is TGTGCCAGCAGCTTAGATGGCGGTCTGGGTGGC.